This TCR beta chain came from a study of control samples from healthy donors and cancer patients. From germline, CDR1 is MNHEY and CDR2 SMNVEV (reference sequence). This CDR3 spans 15 amino acids. V lost 1 base and J 0 bases, leaving 7 bases between the germline ends. Produced via immunoSEQ multiplex PCR; TCRdb's table is partial and in-frame only. In the table there are fewer than 200,000 clones, approximately 86% of which are singletons. J is TRBJ2-1 and V is TRBV27; D unclear. The sequence was collected from a woman under 40 in good health. The material sequenced was blood. The CDR3 sequence: CASSLWGGSYNEQFF. CDR3 nucleotide sequence: TGTGCCAGCAGTTTATGGGGTGGCTCCTACAATGAGCAGTTCTTC.